These 15 T cell receptor beta chains were all obtained from the same sample, sequenced in a study of T-cell reconstitution after alpha-beta-depleted transplantation in children. Unique molecular identifiers tagged the TCRbeta library. TCRdb used MiXCR to reprocess the PCR reads, holding one entry per CDR3 protein. The top ten clones hold over 8% of a sample with roughly 120,000 distinct CDR3 sequences, around 10% of them seen once. Sequencing was performed on PBMCs from the stem cell graft donor, taken from the stem cell graft. The source is a human donor who donated a stem cell graft to a child with acute lymphoblastic leukemia.

This clonotype was counted many times. The chain has TRBV28 and TRBJ1-3; D remains ambiguous. The V gene lost 0 bases and the J gene lost 0 bases, with 9 bases spanning the gap. The CDR3 sequence is 16 residues long. The V gene's germline CDR1 is MDHEN and CDR2 SYDVKM. CDR3 sequence (DNA): TGTGCCAGCAGTTTATGGGCAGGCGACTCTGGAAACACCATATATTTT. Residues: CASSLWAGDSGNTIYF.

Many counts were recorded for this clonotype. The chain links TRBV7-2 to TRBJ2-3; 7 nucleotides line up with TRBD2. The CDR3 is made up of 17 amino acids. Germline CDR1 is SGHTA and CDR2 is FQGNSA. V shed 2 bases and J 2 bases; nucleotides not matched to a gene: 10. The CDR3 protein is CASSLMQRGSSTDTQYF. The CDR3 DNA reads as TGTGCCAGCAGCTTAATGCAGCGGGGCTCGTCCACAGATACGCAGTATTTT. Full variable domain (remainder filled in from reference TRBV7-2 and TRBJ2-3): GAGVSQSPSNKVTEKGKDVELRCDPISGHTALYWYRQSLGQGLEFLIYFQGNSAPDKSGLPSDRFSAERTGGSVSTLTIQRTQQEDSAVYLCASSLMQRGSSTDTQYFGPGTRLTVL.

This clonotype was recorded many times. The chain joins TRBV27 to TRBJ2-1; TRBD1 or TRBD2 may be the D gene (6 bases each). CDR3 length equals 12 residues. The V gene lost 7 bases and the J gene lost 7 bases, with 11 bases spanning the gap. The germline V gene has CDR1 MNHEY and CDR2 SMNVEV (reference sequence). CDR3 sequence: CASTLGGNEQFF. For the CDR3, the DNA is TGTGCCAGCACCTTAGGGGGGAATGAGCAGTTCTTC.

This clonotype was picked up a small number of times. The chain combines TRBV5-1 with TRBJ2-7; either TRBD1 or TRBD2 may fit D (5 bases each). This CDR3 region has 14 residues. Germline CDR1 SGHRS, CDR2 YFSETQ. Trimming left V 3 bases short and J 2 bases short, with 12 bases between. CDR3 bases: TGCGCCAGCAGCTCGGGACGGCTAGCCTACGAGCAGTACTTC. This gives the protein CASSSGRLAYEQYF.

This clonotype was observed many times. This chain joins TRBV7-9 and TRBJ1-1, with D perhaps TRBD1 (5 bases). CDR1 and CDR2 from the germline V gene are SEHNR and FQNEAQ (reference sequence). Trimming left V 2 bases short and J 1 base short, with 11 bases between. This CDR3 is built from 15 residues. CDR3 bases: TGTGCCAGCAGCTTATTGGGGGGGAGGAACACTGAAGCTTTCTTT. The encoded protein is CASSLLGGRNTEAFF.

In this sample, this clonotype turned up many times. The V gene is TRBV29-1, the J gene TRBJ1-2; maybe TRBD1 (5 bases). The CDR3 covers 14 residues. V lost 4 bases, J lost 3 bases, and 15 bases lay in between. Germline loops: CDR1 SQVTM, CDR2 ANQGSEA. The CDR3 coding sequence is TGCAGCGTTGTGTTCCGGGACGGCTACTATGGCTACACCTTC. As protein: CSVVFRDGYYGYTF.

Ten or more counts support this clonotype. CDR3 bases: TGTGCCAGCAGCTTAGCGTCACAACCGACGAACGAGCAGTACTTC. Encoded protein: CASSLASQPTNEQYF. The V call is TRBV7-9, the J call TRBJ2-7, with unresolved D. The ends were cut back, 0 bases at V and 5 bases at J, with 14 bases in the middle. CDR3 length equals 15 residues. The germline V gene has CDR1 SEHNR and CDR2 FQNEAQ (reference sequence).

With regard to this clonotype: This may come from a read error, since a much larger clone is one base off. V usage is TRBV10-3 and J usage is TRBJ2-2; no clear D gene. In germline, CDR1 is ENHRY, CDR2 SYGVKD. This CDR3 comprises 13 residues. V was trimmed by 6 bases and J by 2 bases, leaving 7 bases between them. Written as DNA, the CDR3 is TGTGCCATCAGCCCCACTAACACCGGGGAGCTGTTTTTT. Translation: CAISPTNTGELFF.

This clonotype was detected many times. The chain combines TRBV20-1 with TRBJ2-7; perhaps TRBD1 as D (6 bases). CDR3 length: 16 residues. Trimming left V 5 bases short and J 0 bases short, with 20 bases between. From germline, CDR1 is DFQATT and CDR2 SNEGSKA (reference sequence). CDR3 DNA: TGCAGTGCTGATTTCCGGGACACCTTAATCTCCTACGAGCAGTACTTC. This gives the protein CSADFRDTLISYEQYF.

In its sample, this clonotype was seen many times. The V call is TRBV5-1, the J call TRBJ1-4; TRBD1 agrees at 7 bases. CDR1 and CDR2 (germline): SGHRS, YFSETQ. V trimming: 4 bases; J trimming: 4 bases; junction bases outside the gene matches: 10. This CDR3 has 16 residues. The CDR3 here is CASSRDSRRVNEKLFF. The CDR3 DNA sequence: TGCGCCAGCAGCCGGGACAGTCGTCGGGTTAATGAAAAACTGTTTTTT.

This clonotype has at least ten counts. The V and J genes are TRBV7-9 and TRBJ2-5; 7 bases align to TRBD1. The CDR3 consists of 15 residues. The J segment lost 5 bases and the V segment lost 5 bases, leaving 11 bases of the junction unmatched. Germline CDR1 reads SEHNR; CDR2 reads FQNEAQ (reference sequence). CDR3 amino acids: CASSPTRADRETQYF. For the CDR3, the DNA is TGTGCCAGCAGCCCGACGCGGGCGGACAGGGAGACCCAGTACTTC. The variable domain in full, completed from reference TRBV7-9 and TRBJ2-5, reads DTGVSQNPRHKITKRGQNVTFRCDPISEHNRLYWYRQTLGQGPEFLTYFQNEAQLEKSRLLSDRFSAERPKGSFSTLEIQRTEQGDSAMYLCASSPTRADRETQYFGPGTRLLVL.

There are many counts of this clonotype. CDR3 nucleotide sequence: TGTGCCAGCAGCTTAGTAGCGGACCCAGCCAAAAACATTCAGTACTTC. This codes for CASSLVADPAKNIQYF. This chain uses TRBV7-2 with TRBJ2-4; D is possibly TRBD2 (6 bases). Germline V CDR1 and CDR2: SGHTA, FQGNSA. V lost 1 base and J lost 0, with 10 bases in between. CDR3 length equals 16 residues.

This clonotype has a count of ten or more. DNA of the CDR3: TGTGCCAGCAGTGTAGAATCGACTAGCGACGCCCAGTACTTC. This translates into CASSVESTSDAQYF. V usage is TRBV6-1 and J usage is TRBJ2-5; 8 bases align to TRBD2. The germline V gene has CDR1 MNHNS and CDR2 SASEGT. V lost 4 bases, J lost 9 bases, and 10 bases stayed unmatched. There are 14 residues in the CDR3.

In this sample, this clonotype turned up many times. The chain combines TRBV20-1 with TRBJ1-3, with a tentative D call TRBD1 (6 bases). Per germline, CDR1 DFQATT and CDR2 SNEGSKA (reference sequence). Trimming left V 2 bases short and J 0 bases short, with 11 bases between. The CDR3 runs to 15 residues. CDR3 in amino acids: CSARSGASSGNTIYF. CDR3 in DNA: TGCAGTGCTAGATCGGGGGCCAGCTCTGGAAACACCATATATTTT.

This clonotype was counted many times. This chain links TRBV7-9 with TRBJ2-7, with unresolved D. The CDR3 extends over 14 amino acids. The germline CDR1 and CDR2 sequences are SEHNR and FQNEAQ (reference sequence). The V end was cut by 5 bases, the J end by 7 bases, with 18 bases between. CDR3 residues: CASSHARGLGEQYF. The CDR3 DNA is TGTGCCAGCAGCCATGCCAGAGGATTGGGAGAGCAGTACTTC.